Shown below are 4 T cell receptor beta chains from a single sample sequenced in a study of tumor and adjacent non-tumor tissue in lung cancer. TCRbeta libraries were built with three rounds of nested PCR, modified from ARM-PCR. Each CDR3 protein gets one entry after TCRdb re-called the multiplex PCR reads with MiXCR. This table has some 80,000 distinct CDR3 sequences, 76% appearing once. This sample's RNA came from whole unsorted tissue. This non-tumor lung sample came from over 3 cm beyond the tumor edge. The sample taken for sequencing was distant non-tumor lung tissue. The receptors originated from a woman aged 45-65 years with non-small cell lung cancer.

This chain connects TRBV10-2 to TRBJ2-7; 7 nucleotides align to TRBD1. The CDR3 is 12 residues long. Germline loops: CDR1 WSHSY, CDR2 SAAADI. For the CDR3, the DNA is TGCGCGAACAGGGGTGACTCCTACGAGCAGTACTTC. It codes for CANRGDSYEQYF.

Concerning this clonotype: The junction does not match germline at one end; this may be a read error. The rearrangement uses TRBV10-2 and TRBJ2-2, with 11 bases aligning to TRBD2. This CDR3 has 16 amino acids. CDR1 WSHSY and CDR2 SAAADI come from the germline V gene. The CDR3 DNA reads TGCGCCAGCGGTGATTATAGCGGGAGGGTAGCTGGGGAGCTGTTTTTT. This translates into CASGDYSGRVAGELFF.

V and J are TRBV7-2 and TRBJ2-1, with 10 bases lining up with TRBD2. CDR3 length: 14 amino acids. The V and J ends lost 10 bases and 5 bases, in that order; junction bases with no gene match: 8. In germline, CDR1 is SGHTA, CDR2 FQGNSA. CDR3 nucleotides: TGTGCCAACAGTTTAGGACTAGCGGACAATGAGCAGTTCTTC. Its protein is CANSLGLADNEQFF.

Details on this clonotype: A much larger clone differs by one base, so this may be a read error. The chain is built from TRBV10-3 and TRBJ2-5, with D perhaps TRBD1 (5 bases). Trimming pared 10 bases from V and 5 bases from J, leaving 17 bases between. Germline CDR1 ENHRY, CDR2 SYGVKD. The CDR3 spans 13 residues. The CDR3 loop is CATLTQGNETQYF. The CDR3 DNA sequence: TGTGCCACCTTGACTCAGGGAAATGAGACCCAGTACTTC.